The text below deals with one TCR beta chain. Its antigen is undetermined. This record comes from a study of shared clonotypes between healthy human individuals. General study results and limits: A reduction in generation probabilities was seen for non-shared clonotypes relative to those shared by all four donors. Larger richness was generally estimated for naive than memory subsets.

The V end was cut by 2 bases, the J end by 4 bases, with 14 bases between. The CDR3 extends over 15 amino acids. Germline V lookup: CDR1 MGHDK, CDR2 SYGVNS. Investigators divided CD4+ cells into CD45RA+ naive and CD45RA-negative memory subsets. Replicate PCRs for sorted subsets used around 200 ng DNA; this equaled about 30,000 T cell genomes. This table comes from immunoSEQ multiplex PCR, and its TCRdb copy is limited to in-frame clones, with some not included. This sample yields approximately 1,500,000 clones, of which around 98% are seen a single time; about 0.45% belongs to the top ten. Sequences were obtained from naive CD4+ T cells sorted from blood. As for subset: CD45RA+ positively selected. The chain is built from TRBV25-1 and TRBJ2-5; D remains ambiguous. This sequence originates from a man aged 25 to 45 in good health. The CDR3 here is CASSEDSGYSETQYF. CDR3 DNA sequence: TGTGCCAGCAGTGAAGATAGTGGCTATTCAGAGACCCAGTACTTC.